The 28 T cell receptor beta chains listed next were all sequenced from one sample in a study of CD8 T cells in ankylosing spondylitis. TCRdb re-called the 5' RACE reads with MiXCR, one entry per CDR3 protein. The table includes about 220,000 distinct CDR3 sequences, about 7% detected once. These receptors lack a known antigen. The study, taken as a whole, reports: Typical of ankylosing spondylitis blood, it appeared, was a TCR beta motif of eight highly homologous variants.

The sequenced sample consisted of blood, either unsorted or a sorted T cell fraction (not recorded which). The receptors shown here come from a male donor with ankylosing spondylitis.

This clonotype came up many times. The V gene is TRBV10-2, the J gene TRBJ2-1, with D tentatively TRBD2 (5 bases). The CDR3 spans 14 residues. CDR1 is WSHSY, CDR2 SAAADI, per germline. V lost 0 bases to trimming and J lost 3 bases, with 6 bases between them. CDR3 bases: TGCGCCAGCAGTGAGTCCGACTACTACAATGAGCAGTTCTTC. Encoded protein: CASSESDYYNEQFF.

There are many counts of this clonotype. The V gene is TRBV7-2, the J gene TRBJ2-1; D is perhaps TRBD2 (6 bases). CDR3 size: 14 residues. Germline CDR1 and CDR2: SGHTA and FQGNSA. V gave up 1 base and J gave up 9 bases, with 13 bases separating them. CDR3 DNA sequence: TGTGCCAGCAGCTTAGTTACGGGACTGAGTGAGCAGTTCTTC. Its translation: CASSLVTGLSEQFF.

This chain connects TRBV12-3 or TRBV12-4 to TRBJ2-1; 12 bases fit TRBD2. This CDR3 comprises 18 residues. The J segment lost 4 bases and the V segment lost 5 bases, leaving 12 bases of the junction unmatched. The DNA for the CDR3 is TGTGCCAGCAGTCGCCGGGGGACTAGCGGGCCCCTATACAATGAGCAGTTCTTC. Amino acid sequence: CASSRRGTSGPLYNEQFF.

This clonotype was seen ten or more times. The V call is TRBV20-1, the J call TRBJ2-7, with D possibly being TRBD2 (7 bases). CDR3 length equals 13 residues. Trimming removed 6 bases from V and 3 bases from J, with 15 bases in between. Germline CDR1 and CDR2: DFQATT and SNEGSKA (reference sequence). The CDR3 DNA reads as TGCAGTGCAAGGGGGGGCTTGGACTACGAGCAGTACTTC. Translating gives CSARGGLDYEQYF.

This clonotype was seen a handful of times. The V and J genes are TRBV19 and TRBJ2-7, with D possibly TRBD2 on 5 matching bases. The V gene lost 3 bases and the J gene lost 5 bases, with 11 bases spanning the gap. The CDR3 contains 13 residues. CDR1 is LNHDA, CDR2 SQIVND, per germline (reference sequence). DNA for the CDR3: TGTGCCAGTAGTATCGCCGCGGGCAACGAGCAGTACTTC. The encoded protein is CASSIAAGNEQYF.

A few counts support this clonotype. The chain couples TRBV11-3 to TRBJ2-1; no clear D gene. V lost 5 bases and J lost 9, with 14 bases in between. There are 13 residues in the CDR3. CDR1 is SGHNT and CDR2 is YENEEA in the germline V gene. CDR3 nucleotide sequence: TGTGCCAGCAGCAGCCCCCTCCTCCCTGAGCAGTTCTTC. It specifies CASSSPLLPEQFF.

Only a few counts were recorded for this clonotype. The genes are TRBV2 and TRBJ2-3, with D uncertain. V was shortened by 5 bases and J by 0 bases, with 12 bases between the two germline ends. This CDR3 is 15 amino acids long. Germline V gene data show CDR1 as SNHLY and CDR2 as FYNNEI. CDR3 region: CASSPREHSTDTQYF. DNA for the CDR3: TGTGCCAGCAGTCCCAGAGAGCATAGCACAGATACGCAGTATTTT.

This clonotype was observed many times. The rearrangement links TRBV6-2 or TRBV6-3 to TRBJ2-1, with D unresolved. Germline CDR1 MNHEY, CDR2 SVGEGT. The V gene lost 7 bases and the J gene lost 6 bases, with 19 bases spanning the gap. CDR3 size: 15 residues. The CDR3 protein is CASTPISLGRNEQFF. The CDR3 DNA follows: TGTGCCAGCACCCCTATCTCGTTAGGCCGCAATGAGCAGTTCTTC.

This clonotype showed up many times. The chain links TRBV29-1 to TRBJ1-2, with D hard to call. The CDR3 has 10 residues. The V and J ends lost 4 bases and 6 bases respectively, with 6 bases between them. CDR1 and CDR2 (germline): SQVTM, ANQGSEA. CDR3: CSVAGNGYTF. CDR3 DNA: TGCAGCGTTGCCGGTAATGGCTACACCTTC.

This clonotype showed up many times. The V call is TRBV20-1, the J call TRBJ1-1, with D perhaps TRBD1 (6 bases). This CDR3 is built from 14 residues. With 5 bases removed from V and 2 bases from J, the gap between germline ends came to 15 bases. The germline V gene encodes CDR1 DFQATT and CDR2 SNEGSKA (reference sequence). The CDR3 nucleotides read TGCAGTGCTCCGGGGACAATATTAAACACTGAAGCTTTCTTT. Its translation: CSAPGTILNTEAFF.

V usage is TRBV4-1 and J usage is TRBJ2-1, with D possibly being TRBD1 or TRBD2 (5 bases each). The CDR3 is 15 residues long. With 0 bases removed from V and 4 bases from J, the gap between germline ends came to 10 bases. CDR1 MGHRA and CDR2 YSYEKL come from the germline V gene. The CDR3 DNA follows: TGCGCCAGCAGCCAAGATCGGGGCACTTACAATGAGCAGTTCTTC. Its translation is CASSQDRGTYNEQFF.

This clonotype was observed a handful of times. CDR3 protein: CSARTGPKFYGYTF. CDR3 DNA sequence: TGCAGCGCCAGGACAGGACCTAAATTCTATGGCTACACCTTC. The chain links TRBV29-1 to TRBJ1-2; 7 bases line up with TRBD1. V shed 7 bases and J 4 bases; nucleotides not matched to a gene: 12. This CDR3 has 14 amino acids. The V gene's germline CDR1 is SQVTM and CDR2 ANQGSEA.

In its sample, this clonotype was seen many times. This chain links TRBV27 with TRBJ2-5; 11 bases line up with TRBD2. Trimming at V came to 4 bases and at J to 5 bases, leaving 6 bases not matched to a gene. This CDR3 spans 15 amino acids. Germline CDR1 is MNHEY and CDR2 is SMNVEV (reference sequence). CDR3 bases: TGTGCCAGCAGTTCCCGGACTAGCGGGTGGGAGACCCAGTACTTC. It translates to CASSSRTSGWETQYF.

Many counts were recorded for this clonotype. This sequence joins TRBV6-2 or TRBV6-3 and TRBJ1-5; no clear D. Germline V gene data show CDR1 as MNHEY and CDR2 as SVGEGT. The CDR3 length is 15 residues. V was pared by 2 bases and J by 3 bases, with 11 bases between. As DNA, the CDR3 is TGTGCCAGCAGTTACAGGCCCAGTCCCAATCAGCCCCAGCATTTT. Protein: CASSYRPSPNQPQHF.

The CDR3 loop is CASSLVSLRETQYF. The CDR3, as DNA: TGTGCCAGCAGCTTAGTGTCTCTCAGGGAGACCCAGTACTTC. The rearrangement joins TRBV7-9 to TRBJ2-5; no definite D call. Germline CDR1 and CDR2: SEHNR and FQNEAQ (reference sequence). This CDR3 spans 14 amino acids. Deletions cut 1 base from V and 5 bases from J, with 11 bases between.

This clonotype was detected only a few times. DNA of the CDR3: TGCAGTGTACCCGTGTTGCGGACAGGGGATGGGACTGAGCAGTTCTTC. Translated: CSVPVLRTGDGTEQFF. The chain carries TRBV20-1 and TRBJ2-1; the match to TRBD1 covers 9 bases. V gave up 7 bases and J gave up 9 bases; unmatched junction bases: 19. CDR3 size: 16 residues. The germline CDR1 and CDR2 sequences are DFQATT and SNEGSKA (reference sequence).

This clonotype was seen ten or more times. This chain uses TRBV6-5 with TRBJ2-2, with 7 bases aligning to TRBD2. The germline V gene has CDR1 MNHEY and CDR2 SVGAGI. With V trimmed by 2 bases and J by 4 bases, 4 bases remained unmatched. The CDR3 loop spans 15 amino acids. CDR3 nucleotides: TGTGCCAGCAGTTACGAGGGAGGGCCCACCGGGGAGCTGTTTTTT. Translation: CASSYEGGPTGELFF.

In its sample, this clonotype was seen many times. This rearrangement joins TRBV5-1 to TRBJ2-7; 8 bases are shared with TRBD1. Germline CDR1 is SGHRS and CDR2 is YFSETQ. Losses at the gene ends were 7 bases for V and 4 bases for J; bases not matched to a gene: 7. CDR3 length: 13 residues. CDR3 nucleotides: TGCGCCAGCTGCACCCGACAGGGGTACGAGCAGTACTTC. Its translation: CASCTRQGYEQYF.

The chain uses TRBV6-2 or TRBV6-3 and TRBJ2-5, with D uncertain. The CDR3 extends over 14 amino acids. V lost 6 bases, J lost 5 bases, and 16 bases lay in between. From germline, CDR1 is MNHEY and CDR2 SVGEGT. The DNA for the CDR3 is TGTGCCAGCAGATCCCCGATAGTCTTCGAGACCCAGTACTTC. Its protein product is CASRSPIVFETQYF.

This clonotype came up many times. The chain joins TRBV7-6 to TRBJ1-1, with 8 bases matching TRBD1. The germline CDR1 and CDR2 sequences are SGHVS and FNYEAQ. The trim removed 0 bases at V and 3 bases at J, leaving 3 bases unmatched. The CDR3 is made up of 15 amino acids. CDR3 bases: TGTGCCAGCAGCTTAGCGCAGGGGGCTTACACTGAAGCTTTCTTT. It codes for CASSLAQGAYTEAFF. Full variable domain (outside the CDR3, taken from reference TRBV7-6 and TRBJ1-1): GAGVSQSPRYKVTKRGQDVALRCDPISGHVSLYWYRQALGQGPEFLTYFNYEAQQDKSGLPNDRFSAERPEGSISTLTIQRTEQRDSAMYRCASSLAQGAYTEAFFGQGTRLTVV.

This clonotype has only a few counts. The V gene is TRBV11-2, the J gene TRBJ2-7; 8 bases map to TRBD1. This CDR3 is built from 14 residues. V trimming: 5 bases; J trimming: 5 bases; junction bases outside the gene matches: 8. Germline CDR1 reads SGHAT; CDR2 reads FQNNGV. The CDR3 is CASSTPGTGNEQYF. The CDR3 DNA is TGTGCCAGCAGCACCCCCGGGACAGGTAACGAGCAGTACTTC.

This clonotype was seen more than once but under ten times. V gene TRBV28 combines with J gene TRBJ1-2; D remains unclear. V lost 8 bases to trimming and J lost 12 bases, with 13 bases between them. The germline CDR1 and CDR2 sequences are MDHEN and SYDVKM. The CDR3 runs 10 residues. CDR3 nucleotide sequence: TGTGCCAGCTATACTAACGGGGACACCTTC. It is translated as CASYTNGDTF.

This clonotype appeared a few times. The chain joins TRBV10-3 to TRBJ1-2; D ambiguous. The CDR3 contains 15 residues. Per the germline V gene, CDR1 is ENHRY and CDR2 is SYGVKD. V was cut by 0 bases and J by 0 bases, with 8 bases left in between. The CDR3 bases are TGTGCCATCAGTGAGTCGGGTTTAGCTAACTATGGCTACACCTTC. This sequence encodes CAISESGLANYGYTF.

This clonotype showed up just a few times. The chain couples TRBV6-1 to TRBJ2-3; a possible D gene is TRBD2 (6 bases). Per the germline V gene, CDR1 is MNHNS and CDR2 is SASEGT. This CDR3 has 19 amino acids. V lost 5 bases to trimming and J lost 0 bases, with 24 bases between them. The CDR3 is CASSPWAPPSGGSTDTQYF. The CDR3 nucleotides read TGTGCCAGCAGTCCCTGGGCCCCACCAAGTGGGGGGAGCACAGATACGCAGTATTTT.

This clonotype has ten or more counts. This CDR3 reads CASRSPQRTLSYEQYF. The CDR3, as DNA: TGTGCCAGCAGGAGTCCCCAGCGGACCCTCTCCTACGAGCAGTACTTC. V usage is TRBV2 and J usage is TRBJ2-7, with D possibly matching TRBD2 (5 bases). The germline V gene encodes CDR1 SNHLY and CDR2 FYNNEI. This CDR3 comprises 16 residues. Deletions cut 6 bases from V and 0 bases from J, with 18 bases between. Variable domain in full (rest from reference TRBV2 and TRBJ2-7): EPEVTQTPSHQVTQMGQEVILRCVPISNHLYFYWYRQILGQKVEFLVSFYNNEISEKSEIFDDQFSVERPDGSNFTLKIRSTKLEDSAMYFCASRSPQRTLSYEQYFGPGTRLTVT.

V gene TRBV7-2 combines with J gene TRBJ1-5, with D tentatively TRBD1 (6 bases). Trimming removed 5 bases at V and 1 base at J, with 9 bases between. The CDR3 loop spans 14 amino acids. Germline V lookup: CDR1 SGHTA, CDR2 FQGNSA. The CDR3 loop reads CASSADRSNQPQHF. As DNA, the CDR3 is TGTGCCAGCAGCGCCGACAGGAGCAATCAGCCCCAGCATTTT.

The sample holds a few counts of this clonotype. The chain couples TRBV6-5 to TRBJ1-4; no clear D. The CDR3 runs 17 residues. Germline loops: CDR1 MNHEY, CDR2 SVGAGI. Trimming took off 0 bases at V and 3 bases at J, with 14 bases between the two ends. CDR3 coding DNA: TGTGCCAGCAGTTACTCGGGCCCCTGGGAACCTAATGAAAAACTGTTTTTT. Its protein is CASSYSGPWEPNEKLFF.

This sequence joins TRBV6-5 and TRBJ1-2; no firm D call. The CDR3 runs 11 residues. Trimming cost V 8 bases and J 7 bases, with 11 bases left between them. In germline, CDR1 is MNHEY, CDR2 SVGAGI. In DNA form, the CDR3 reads TGTGCCAGCCGAACGAGCGGTGGCTACACCTTC. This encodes CASRTSGGYTF.